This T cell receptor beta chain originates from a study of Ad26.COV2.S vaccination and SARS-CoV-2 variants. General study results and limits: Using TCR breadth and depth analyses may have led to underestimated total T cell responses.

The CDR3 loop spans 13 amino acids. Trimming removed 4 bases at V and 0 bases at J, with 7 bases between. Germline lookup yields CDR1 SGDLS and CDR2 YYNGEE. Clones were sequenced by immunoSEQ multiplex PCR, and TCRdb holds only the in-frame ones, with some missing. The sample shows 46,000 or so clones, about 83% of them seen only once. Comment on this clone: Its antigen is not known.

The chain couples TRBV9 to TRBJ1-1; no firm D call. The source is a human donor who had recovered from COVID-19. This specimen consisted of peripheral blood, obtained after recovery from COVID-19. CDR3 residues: CASSPNMNTEAFF. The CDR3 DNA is TGTGCCAGCAGCCCTAACATGAACACTGAAGCTTTCTTT.